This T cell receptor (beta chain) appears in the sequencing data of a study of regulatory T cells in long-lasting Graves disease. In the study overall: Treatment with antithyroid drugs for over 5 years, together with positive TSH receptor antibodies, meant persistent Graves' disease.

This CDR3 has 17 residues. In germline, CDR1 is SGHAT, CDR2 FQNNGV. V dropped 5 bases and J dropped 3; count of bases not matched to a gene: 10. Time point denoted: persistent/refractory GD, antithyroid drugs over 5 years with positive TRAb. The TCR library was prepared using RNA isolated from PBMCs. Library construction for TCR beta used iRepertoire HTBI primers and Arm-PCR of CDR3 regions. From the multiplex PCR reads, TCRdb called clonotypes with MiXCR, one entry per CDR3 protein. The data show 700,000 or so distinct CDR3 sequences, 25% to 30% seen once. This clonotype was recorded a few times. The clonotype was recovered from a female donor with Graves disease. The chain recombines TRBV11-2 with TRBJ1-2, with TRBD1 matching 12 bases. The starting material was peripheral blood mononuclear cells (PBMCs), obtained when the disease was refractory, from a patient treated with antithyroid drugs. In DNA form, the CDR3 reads TGTGCCAGCAGCCCCGGGACAGGGGGCAGGTTGGACTATGGCTACACCTTC. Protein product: CASSPGTGGRLDYGYTF.